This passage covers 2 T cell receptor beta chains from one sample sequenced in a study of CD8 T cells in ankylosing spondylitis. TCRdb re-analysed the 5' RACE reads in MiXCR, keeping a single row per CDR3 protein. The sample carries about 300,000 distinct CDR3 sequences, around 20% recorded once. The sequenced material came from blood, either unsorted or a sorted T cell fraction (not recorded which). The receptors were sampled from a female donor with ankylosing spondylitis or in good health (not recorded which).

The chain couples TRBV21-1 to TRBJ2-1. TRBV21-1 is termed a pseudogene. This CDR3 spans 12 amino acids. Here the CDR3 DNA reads TGTGCCAGCAGCAAAGCGCAAAATGAGCAGTTCTTC. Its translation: CASSKAQNEQFF.

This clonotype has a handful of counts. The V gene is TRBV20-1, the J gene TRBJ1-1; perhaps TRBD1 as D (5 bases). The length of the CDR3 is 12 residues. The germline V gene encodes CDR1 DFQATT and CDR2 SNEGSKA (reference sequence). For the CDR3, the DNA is TGCATGCAGGGAGGTGTGAACACTGAAGCTTTCTTT. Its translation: CMQGGVNTEAFF.